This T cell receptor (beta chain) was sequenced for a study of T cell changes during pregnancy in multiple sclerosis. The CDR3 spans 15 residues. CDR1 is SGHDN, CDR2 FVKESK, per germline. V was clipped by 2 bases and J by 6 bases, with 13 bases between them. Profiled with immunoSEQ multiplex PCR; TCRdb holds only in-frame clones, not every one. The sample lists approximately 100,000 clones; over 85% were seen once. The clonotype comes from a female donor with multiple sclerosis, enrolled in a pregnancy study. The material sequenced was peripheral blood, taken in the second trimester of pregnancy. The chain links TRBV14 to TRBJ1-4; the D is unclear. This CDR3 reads CASSQSWTGDEKLFF. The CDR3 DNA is TGTGCCAGCAGCCAAAGCTGGACCGGGGATGAAAAACTGTTTTTT.